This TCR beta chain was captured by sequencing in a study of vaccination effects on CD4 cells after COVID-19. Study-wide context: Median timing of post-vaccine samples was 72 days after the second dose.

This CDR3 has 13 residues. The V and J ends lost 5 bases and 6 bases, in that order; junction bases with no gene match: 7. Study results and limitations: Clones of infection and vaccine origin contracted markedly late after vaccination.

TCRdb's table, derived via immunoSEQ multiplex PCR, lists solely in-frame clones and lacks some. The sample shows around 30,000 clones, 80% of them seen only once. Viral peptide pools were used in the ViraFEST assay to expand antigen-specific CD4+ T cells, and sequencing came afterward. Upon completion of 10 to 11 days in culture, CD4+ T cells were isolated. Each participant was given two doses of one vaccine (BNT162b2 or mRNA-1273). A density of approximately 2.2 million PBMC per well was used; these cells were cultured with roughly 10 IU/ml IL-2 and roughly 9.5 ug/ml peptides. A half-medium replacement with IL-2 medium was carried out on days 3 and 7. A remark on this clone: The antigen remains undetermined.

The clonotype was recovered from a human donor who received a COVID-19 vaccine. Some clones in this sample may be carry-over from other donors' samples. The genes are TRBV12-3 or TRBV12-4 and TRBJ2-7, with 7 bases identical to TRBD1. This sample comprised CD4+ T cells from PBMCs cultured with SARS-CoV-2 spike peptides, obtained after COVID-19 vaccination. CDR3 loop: CASSLWTGGEQYV. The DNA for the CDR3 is TGTGCCAGCAGTCTCTGGACAGGAGGCGAGCAGTACGTC.